A single TCR beta chain is shown here with its context. Its antigen is unknown. Base qualities are not recorded, but no much larger clone differs from it by a single base. From the cysteine up to the phenylalanine, the CDR3 has a length of 15 residues. Here the CDR3 DNA is all that survives: 45 bases in frame from base 1. The germline V gene (reference sequence) supplies CDR1 DFQATT and CDR2 SNEGSKA. Trimming leaves V shorter by 3 bases and J shorter by 5 bases, with the junction holding 11 bases beyond the gene matches. This sample is part of a study of control samples from healthy donors and cancer patients (dated by TCRdb to 2019 to 2021). Library method: the immunoSEQ multiplex PCR assay. Not all clones reach the TCRdb copy of this immuneACCESS table, which keeps in-frame sequences only. Checked studies attribute under half of the gap to unresolved V genes and leave the rest unexplained. The sample table contains some 22,000 clones; only one count was recorded for less than 90% of them. Roughly 25% of the sample is in the top ten clones.

What was sequenced was PBMCs. This receptor was identified in a man aged 55 to 70 with colorectal cancer. The chain employs TRBV20-1 and TRBJ2-5, with 8 bases in between that match TRBD2. In nucleotide form, the sequence is TGCAGTGCTAGTCGGGAGGGGGGGCCGGTGGAGACCCAGTACTTC. This sequence encodes CSASREGGPVETQYF.